This T cell receptor (beta chain) was captured in a study of low-dose radiotherapy and immunotherapy resistance in tumors. Overall study: Individuals in Cohort 2 had 1 Gy per fraction every two weeks, adding up to 13 Gy over 26 weeks.

Primers targeting TRAV and TRBV primed first-strand cDNA, covering alpha and beta chains. TCR amplification ran about 20 PCR cycles using constant-region and V-primer adapter primers. Researchers amplified the isolated mRNA using in vitro transcription. TCRdb reprocessed the reads with MiXCR, giving one entry per CDR3 protein. The sample has roughly 76,000 distinct CDR3 sequences, around 18% seen once. At least ten counts were recorded for this clonotype. Time point denoted: before trial treatment. The TCR sequence derives from a male donor with prostate cancer. The sequencing here drew on PBMCs, taken before treatment.

This CDR3 reads CASSLGPAAHEQYF. The CDR3 DNA reads TGTGCCAGCAGCTTAGGGCCGGCCGCTCACGAGCAGTACTTC. This chain joins TRBV7-8 and TRBJ2-7; unclear D gene. The V end was cut by 1 base, the J end by 5 bases, with 12 bases between. Germline loops: CDR1 SGHVS, CDR2 FQNEAQ. The CDR3 is 14 residues long. The full variable domain, in which reference TRBV7-8 and TRBJ2-7 provide the parts outside the CDR3, is GAGVSQSPRYKVAKRGQDVALRCDPISGHVSLFWYQQALGQGPEFLTYFQNEAQLDKSGLPSDRFFAERPEGSVSTLKIQRTQQEDSAVYLCASSLGPAAHEQYFGPGTRLTVT.